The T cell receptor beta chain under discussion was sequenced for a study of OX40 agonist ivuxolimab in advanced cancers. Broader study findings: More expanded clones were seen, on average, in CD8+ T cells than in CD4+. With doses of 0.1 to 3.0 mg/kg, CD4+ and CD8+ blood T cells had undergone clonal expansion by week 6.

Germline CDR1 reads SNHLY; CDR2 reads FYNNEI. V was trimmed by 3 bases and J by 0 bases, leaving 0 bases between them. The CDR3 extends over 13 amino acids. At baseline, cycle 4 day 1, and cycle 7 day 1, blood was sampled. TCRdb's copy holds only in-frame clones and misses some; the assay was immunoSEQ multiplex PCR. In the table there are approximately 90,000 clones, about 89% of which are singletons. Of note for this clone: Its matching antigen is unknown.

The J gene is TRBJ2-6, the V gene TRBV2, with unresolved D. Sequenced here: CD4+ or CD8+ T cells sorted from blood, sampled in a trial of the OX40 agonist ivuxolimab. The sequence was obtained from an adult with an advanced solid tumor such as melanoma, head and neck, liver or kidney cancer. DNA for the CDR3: TGTGCCAGCAGTGACTCTGGGGCCAACGTCCTGACTTTC. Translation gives CASSDSGANVLTF.